This T cell receptor (beta chain) originates from a study of a mutant IDH1 vaccine in newly diagnosed glioma. Study-wide background: Of the patients given treatment, around 60% were male and 37.5% were female, and a mean age of roughly 40 years was recorded. Those enrolled had earlier been treated with radiotherapy, temozolomide, or both, mostly both.

TCRdb's table, derived via immunoSEQ multiplex PCR, lists solely in-frame clones and lacks some. The sample has about 54,000 clones; 80% to 85% are singletons. With regard to this clone: Its antigen remains unidentified.

The time point was: week 35, safety follow-up. One vaccine dose held 300 ug of mutant IDH1 20-mer peptide and came with topical imiquimod. Findings of the study overall: Pseudoprogression apparently lacked any relation to changes in top peripheral T cell clonotypes.

The input for sequencing was PBMCs, taken from a glioma patient whose treatment included an IDH1 peptide vaccine. The clonotype was recovered from a young woman with glioma.

CDR3 amino acids: CASSHPTGDGTEAFF. CDR3 DNA: TGTGCCAGCAGCCACCCTACAGGGGACGGCACTGAAGCTTTCTTT. V and J are TRBV6-5 and TRBJ1-1; 7 bases align to TRBD1. V lost 6 bases and J lost 4; bases outside the gene matches: 11. CDR1 is MNHEY and CDR2 is SVGAGI in the germline V gene. CDR3 length equals 15 residues.